This T cell receptor beta chain originates from a study of cytomegalovirus exposure and HLA in healthy donors. Concerning this clone: Its target is not known.

The study's findings and limits: Sequencing likely produced, as an artifact, a cluster of highly shared sequence variants. According to an earlier analysis, most TCR beta V segments yielded productive rearrangements about 90% or about 30% of the time. Immune exposure data for these donors was limited to CMV serostatus. Later, TCR association rates were found to vary by HLA locus, highest for DRB1 and lowest for HLA-C.

Trimming cost V 7 bases and J 0 bases, with 15 bases left between them. The germline V gene has CDR1 LNHDA and CDR2 SQIVND (reference sequence). The CDR3 has 15 residues. It was with 60 Vbeta and 13 Jbeta primers that the PCR ran. The table came from immunoSEQ multiplex PCR; TCRdb's copy has only in-frame clones and leaves some out. The top ten clones hold around 4.2% of a sample with some 150,000 clones, about two thirds of them seen once. This TCR was sampled from a man aged 45 to 65 in good health and CMV-seropositive. The chain employs TRBV19 and TRBJ1-2; D not resolved. The specimen sequenced was PBMCs. For the CDR3, the DNA is TGTGCCAGTACCCCCCCGGGGAACACTAACTATGGCTACACCTTC. Translating it yields CASTPPGNTNYGYTF.